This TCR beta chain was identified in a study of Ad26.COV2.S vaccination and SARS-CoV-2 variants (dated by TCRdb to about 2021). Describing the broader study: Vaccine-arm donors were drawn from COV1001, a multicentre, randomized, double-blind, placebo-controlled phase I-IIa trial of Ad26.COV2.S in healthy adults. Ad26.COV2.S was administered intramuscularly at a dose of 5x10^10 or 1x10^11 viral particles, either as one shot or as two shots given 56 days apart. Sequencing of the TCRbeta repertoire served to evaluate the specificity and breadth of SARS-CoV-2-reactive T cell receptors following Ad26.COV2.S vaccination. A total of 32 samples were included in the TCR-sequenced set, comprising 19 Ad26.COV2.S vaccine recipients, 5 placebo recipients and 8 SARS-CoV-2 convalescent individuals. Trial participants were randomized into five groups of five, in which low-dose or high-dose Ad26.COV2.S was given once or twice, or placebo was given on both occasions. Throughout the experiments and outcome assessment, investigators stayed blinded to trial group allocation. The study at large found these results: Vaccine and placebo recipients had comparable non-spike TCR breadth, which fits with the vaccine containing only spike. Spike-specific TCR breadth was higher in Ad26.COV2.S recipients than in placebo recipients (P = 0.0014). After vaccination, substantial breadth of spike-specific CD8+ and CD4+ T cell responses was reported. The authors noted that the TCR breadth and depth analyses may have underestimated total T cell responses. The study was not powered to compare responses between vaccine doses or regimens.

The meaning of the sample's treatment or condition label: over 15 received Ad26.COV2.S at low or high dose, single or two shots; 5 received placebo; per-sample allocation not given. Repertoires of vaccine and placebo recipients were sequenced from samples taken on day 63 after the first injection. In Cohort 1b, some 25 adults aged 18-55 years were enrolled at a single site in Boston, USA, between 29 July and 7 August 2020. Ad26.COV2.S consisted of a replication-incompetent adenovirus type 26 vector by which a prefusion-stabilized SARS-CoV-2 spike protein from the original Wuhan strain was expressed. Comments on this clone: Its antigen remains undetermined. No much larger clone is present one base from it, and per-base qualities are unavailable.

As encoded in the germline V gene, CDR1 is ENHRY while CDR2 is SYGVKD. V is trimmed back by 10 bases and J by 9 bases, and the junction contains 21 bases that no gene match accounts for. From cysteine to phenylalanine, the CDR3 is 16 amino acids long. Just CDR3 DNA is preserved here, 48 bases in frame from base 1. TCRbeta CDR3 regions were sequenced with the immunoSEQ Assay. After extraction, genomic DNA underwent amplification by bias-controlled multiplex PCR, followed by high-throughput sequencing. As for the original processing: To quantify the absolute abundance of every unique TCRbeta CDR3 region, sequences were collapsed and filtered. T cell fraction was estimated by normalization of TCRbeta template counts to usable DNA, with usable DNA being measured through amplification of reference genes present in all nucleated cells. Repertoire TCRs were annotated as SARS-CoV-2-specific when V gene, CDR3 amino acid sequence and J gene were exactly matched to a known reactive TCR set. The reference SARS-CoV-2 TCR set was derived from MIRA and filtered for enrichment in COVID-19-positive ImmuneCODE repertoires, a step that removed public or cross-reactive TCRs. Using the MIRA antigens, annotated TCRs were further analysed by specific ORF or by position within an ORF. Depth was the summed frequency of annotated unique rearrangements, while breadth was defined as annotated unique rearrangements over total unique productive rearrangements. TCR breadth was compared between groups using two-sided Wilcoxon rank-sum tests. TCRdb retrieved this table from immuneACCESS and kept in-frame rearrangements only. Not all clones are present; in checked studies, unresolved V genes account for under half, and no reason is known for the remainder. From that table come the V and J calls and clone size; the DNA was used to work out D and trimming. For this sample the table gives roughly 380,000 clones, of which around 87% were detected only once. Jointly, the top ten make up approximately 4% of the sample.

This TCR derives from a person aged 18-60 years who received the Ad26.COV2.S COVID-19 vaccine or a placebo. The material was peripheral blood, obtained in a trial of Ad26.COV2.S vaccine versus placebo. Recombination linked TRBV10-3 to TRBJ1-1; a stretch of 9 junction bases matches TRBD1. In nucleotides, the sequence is TGTGCCACCTTTCTTACTGTCGACCCGGGACAGGGTAAAGCTTTCTTT. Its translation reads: CATFLTVDPGQGKAFF.